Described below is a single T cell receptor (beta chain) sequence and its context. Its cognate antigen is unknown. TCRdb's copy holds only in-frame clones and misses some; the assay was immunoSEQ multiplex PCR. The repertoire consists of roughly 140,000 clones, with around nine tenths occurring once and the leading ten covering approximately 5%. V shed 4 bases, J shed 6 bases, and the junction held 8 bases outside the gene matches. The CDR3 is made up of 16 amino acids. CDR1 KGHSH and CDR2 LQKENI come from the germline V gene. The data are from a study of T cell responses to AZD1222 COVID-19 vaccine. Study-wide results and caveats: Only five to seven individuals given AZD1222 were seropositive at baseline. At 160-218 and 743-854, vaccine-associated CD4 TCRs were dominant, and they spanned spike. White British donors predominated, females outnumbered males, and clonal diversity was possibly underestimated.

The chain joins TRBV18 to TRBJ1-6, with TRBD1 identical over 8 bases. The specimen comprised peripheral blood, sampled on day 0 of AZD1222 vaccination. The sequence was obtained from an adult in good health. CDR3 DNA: TGTGCCAGCTCACTGAGGGACAGGCTCCTTAATTCACCCCTCCACTTT. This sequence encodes CASSLRDRLLNSPLHF.